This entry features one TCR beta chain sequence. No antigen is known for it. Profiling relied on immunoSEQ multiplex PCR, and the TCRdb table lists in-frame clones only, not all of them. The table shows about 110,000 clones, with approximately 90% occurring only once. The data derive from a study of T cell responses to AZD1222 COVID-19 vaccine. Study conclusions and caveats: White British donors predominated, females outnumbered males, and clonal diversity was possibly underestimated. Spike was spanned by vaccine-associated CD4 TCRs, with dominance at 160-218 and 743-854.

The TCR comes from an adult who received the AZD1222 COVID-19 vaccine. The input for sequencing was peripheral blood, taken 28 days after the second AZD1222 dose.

The DNA of the CDR3 is TGTGCCAGCAGCCAGGGGGCATCCTACGAGCAGTACTTC. Encoded protein: CASSQGASYEQYF. The chain links TRBV12-3 or TRBV12-4 to TRBJ2-7, with 8 bases aligning to TRBD1. The length of the CDR3 is 13 residues. The trim removed 6 bases at V and 1 base at J, leaving 2 bases unmatched.